The T cell receptor beta chain under discussion was sequenced for a study of OX40 agonist ivuxolimab in advanced cancers. Study-wide context: Hepatocellular carcinoma, melanoma, renal cell or head and neck cancer affected the dose-escalation patients. Cohort: around 79% men, mean age around 60, aged about 20 to 79.

Using immunoSEQ multiplex PCR, the repertoire was profiled, and TCRdb retains in-frame clones only, with some absent. The sample has tens of thousands of clones, over 70% seen once. The CDR3 is made up of 14 amino acids. The germline gives CDR1 SGHDT, CDR2 YYEEEE. Trimming took 5 bases from V and 4 from J; bases not matched to a gene: 6. This receptor was obtained from an adult with an advanced solid tumor such as melanoma, head and neck, liver or kidney cancer. The input for sequencing was CD4+ or CD8+ T cells sorted from blood, taken in a trial of the OX40 agonist ivuxolimab. This chain connects TRBV5-6 to TRBJ2-7; 10 bases align to TRBD2. The CDR3 DNA reads TGTGCCAGCAGGACAGCGGGAGGGCCTTACGAGCAGTACTTC. Its translation: CASRTAGGPYEQYF. The whole variable domain, filled in from reference TRBV5-6 and TRBJ2-7, reads DAGVTQSPTHLIKTRGQQVTLRCSPKSGHDTVSWYQQALGQGPQFIFQYYEEEERQRGNFPDRFSGHQFPNYSSELNVNALLLGDSALYLCASRTAGGPYEQYFGPGTRLTVT.